A selection of T cell receptor beta chains follows, all from one sample in a study of vaccination effects on CD4 cells after COVID-19. Sequencing was performed with immunoSEQ multiplex PCR; in TCRdb, only in-frame clones are kept and a portion is missing. The sample has tens of thousands of clones, roughly 74% seen once; the top ten hold 2.5% to 3%. Their antigens are not known. This specimen consisted of CD4+ T cells from PBMCs cultured with HCoV-NL63 spike peptides, obtained before COVID-19 vaccination. These receptors all come from a human donor who received a COVID-19 vaccine. Each CDR3 is given with its conserved first and last residue. D genes are given only for firm matches. Clone size appears in some rows only: once, few, many, or a class for an expanded clone.

j_gene | d_gene | abundance | v_gene | CDR3aa | CDR3nt
TRBJ1-6 | NA | few | TRBV30 | CAWSVGGWGSPLHF | TGTGCCTGGAGTGTCGGGGGCTGGGGTTCACCCCTCCACTTT
TRBJ2-2 | TRBD1 | NA | TRBV2 | CASSDRGPGELFF | TGTGCCAGCAGTGATAGGGGGCCCGGGGAGCTGTTTTTT
TRBJ2-3 | TRBD2 | NA | TRBV5-1 | CASREAGGSTDTQYF | TGCGCCAGCAGAGAGGCGGGGGGGAGCACAGATACGCAGTATTTT
TRBJ2-5 | NA | NA | TRBV5-1 | CASSSTGLETQYF | TGCGCCAGCAGCTCTACAGGGTTAGAGACCCAGTACTTC
TRBJ1-1 | NA | NA | TRBV7-8 | CASSLLVVNTEAFF | TGTGCCAGCAGCTTACTGGTCGTGAACACTGAAGCTTTCTTT
TRBJ2-5 | NA | NA | TRBV7-9 | CATWTAKDTQYF | TGTGCCACCTGGACGGCCAAAGACACCCAGTACTTC
TRBJ2-5 | TRBD1 | NA | TRBV19 | CASSFRTGGETQYF | TGTGCCAGTAGTTTTCGGACAGGGGGAGAGACCCAGTACTTC
TRBJ2-5 | TRBD1 | NA | TRBV7-2 | CASSSSGQLQETQYF | TGTGCCAGCAGCTCGTCGGGACAGCTTCAAGAGACCCAGTACTTC
TRBJ2-3 | NA | NA | TRBV23-1 | CASSQSRSTDTQYF | TGCGCCAGCAGTCAATCGAGGAGCACAGATACGCAGTATTTT
TRBJ2-3 | TRBD2 | NA | TRBV7-2 | CASSLGLAGDTQYF | TGTGCCAGCAGCTTAGGACTAGCAGGAGATACGCAGTATTTT
TRBJ1-2 | NA | NA | TRBV2 | CASRERAGQTNYGYTF | TGTGCCAGCAGGGAGAGGGCCGGACAGACTAACTATGGCTACACCTTC
TRBJ1-1 | NA | NA | TRBV25-1 | CASTAPGVAEAFF | TGTGCCAGCACCGCCCCGGGGGTCGCTGAAGCTTTCTTT
TRBJ2-3 | NA | NA | TRBV7-2 | CASSWGSTDTQYF | TGTGCCAGCAGCTGGGGTAGCACAGATACGCAGTATTTT
TRBJ2-3 | NA | NA | TRBV29-1 | CSVEQGSTDTQYF | TGCAGCGTTGAACAGGGAAGCACAGATACGCAGTATTTT
TRBJ2-5 | NA | NA | TRBV4-1 | CASSQVAGSAQGETQYF | TGCGCCAGCAGCCAAGTTGCTGGGTCTGCACAAGGAGAGACCCAGTACTTC
TRBJ2-1 | TRBD2 | few | TRBV6-5 | CASSSRGLADNEQFF | TGTGCCAGCAGTTCTAGGGGACTAGCGGACAATGAGCAGTTCTTC
TRBJ1-1 | NA | few | TRBV4-1 | CASSQFPTNTEAFF | TGCGCCAGCAGCCAATTCCCCACGAACACTGAAGCTTTCTTT
TRBJ1-6 | TRBD1 | NA | TRBV6-5 | CAGARDRNSPLHF | TGTGCCGGTGCCCGGGACAGAAATTCACCCCTCCACTTT
TRBJ1-1 | NA | NA | TRBV5-8 | CASSLDRNTEAFF | TGTGCCAGCAGCTTGGACCGGAACACTGAAGCTTTCTTT
TRBJ1-1 | NA | NA | TRBV7-2 | CASSFFGLNTEAFF | TGTGCCAGCAGCTTTTTCGGCCTGAACACTGAAGCTTTCTTT
TRBJ1-2 | NA | few | TRBV7-2 | CASSLVTGNYGYTF | TGTGCCAGCAGCTTAGTTACTGGGAACTATGGCTACACCTTC
TRBJ2-2 | TRBD2 | once | TRBV28 | CAASSGTSGSTGELFF | TGTGCCGCCAGCTCTGGGACTAGCGGTTCCACCGGGGAGCTGTTTTTT
TRBJ2-5 | TRBD1 | few | TRBV30 | CAWGTGLETQYF | TGTGCCTGGGGGACAGGATTAGAGACCCAGTACTTC
TRBJ2-3 | TRBD2 | NA | TRBV13 | CASSSGLAGGSTDTQYF | TGTGCCAGCAGCTCGGGACTAGCGGGGGGCAGCACAGATACGCAGTATTTT
TRBJ1-2 | NA | NA | TRBV19 | CASRTGTLSGSYTF | TGTGCCAGTAGAACCGGGACCCTCTCGGGGAGCTACACCTTC
TRBJ2-3 | NA | NA | TRBV7-2 | CASSLEGYTQYF | TGTGCCAGCAGCTTAGAAGGCTATACGCAGTATTTT
TRBJ1-5 | TRBD1 | NA | TRBV10-2 | CASSELGTGNQPQHF | TGCGCCAGCAGTGAGTTGGGGACAGGCAATCAGCCCCAGCATTTT
TRBJ1-2 | NA | NA | TRBV10-1 | CASSAAANYGYTF | TGCGCCAGCAGTGCAGCAGCTAACTATGGCTACACCTTC
TRBJ1-2 | NA | few | TRBV12-3/TRBV12-4 | CASSTNYYGYTF | TGTGCCAGCAGTACAAACTACTATGGCTACACCTTC
TRBJ2-2 | NA | NA | TRBV2 | CASSGRGVEFAGELFF | TGTGCCAGCAGTGGCAGGGGGGTTGAATTCGCCGGGGAGCTGTTTTTT
TRBJ1-2 | NA | NA | TRBV24-1 | CATSDETGIYGYTF | TGTGCCACCAGTGATGAAACAGGGATCTATGGCTACACCTTC
TRBJ2-1 | NA | NA | TRBV3-1/TRBV3-2 | CASSQRPNEQFF | TGTGCCAGCAGCCAACGCCCGAATGAGCAGTTCTTC
TRBJ2-2 | NA | NA | TRBV19 | CASHGAGELFF | TGTGCCAGTCATGGTGCCGGGGAGCTGTTTTTT
TRBJ2-5 | NA | few | TRBV24-1 | CATSDTRDVKTQYF | TGTGCCACCAGTGACACCAGGGATGTAAAGACCCAGTACTTC
TRBJ1-5 | TRBD1 | NA | TRBV7-9 | CASSMTGYQPQHF | TGTGCCAGCAGCATGACAGGGTATCAGCCCCAGCATTTT
TRBJ1-5 | TRBD1 | few | TRBV18 | CASSRDRLNQPQHF | TGTGCCAGCTCAAGGGACAGGTTAAATCAGCCCCAGCATTTT
TRBJ2-5 | NA | NA | TRBV19 | CASSLRGLETQYF | TGTGCCAGTAGTTTGAGGGGTCTCGAGACCCAGTACTTC
TRBJ1-5 | NA | NA | TRBV6-5 | CASSYSDDQPQHF | TGTGCCAGCAGTTACTCCGACGATCAGCCCCAGCATTTT
TRBJ1-1 | NA | NA | TRBV29-1 | CSVESMLGTEAFF | TGCAGCGTTGAAAGTATGTTGGGCACTGAAGCTTTCTTT
TRBJ1-4 | NA | NA | TRBV28 | CASTKSRATNEKLFF | TGTGCCAGCACCAAAAGTCGAGCAACTAATGAAAAACTGTTTTTT
TRBJ1-2 | TRBD1 | NA | TRBV19 | CASSIRQGAHRRGYTF | TGTGCCAGTAGTATCCGACAGGGGGCCCATAGAAGGGGCTACACCTTC
TRBJ1-5 | TRBD1 | few | TRBV6-6 | CASSLMDRGVNQPQHF | TGTGCCAGCAGCTTAATGGACAGGGGGGTAAATCAGCCCCAGCATTTT
TRBJ2-1 | NA | few | TRBV6-6 | CASSPRGGGIGNEQFF | TGTGCCAGCAGCCCCCGAGGAGGGGGGATAGGGAATGAGCAGTTCTTC
TRBJ1-5 | TRBD1 | NA | TRBV27 | CASSLQGEEQPQHF | TGTGCCAGCAGTCTACAGGGGGAAGAACAGCCCCAGCATTTT
TRBJ2-3 | TRBD1 | NA | TRBV30 | CAWKTGGDTDTQYF | TGTGCCTGGAAGACAGGGGGGGACACAGATACGCAGTATTTT
TRBJ2-3 | NA | few | TRBV24-1 | CATSAQSTDTQYF | TGTGCCACCAGTGCCCAGAGCACAGATACGCAGTATTTT
TRBJ2-5 | TRBD2 | NA | TRBV6-6 | CASSRSAVAGGQETQYF | TGTGCCAGCAGCCGATCCGCGGTAGCGGGGGGACAAGAGACCCAGTACTTC
TRBJ2-5 | NA | NA | TRBV6-6 | CASSTSRETQYF | TGTGCCAGCAGTACTTCCCGAGAGACCCAGTACTTC